This T cell receptor (beta chain) appears in the sequencing data of a study of blood T cell repertoires in COVID-19. Overall study context: Sites across the United States, Italy and Spain contributed samples from acute and convalescent COVID-19. Sources were T cells, B-cell-depleted T cells, or PBMCs; the material itself was cDNA or gDNA.

Produced via immunoSEQ multiplex PCR; TCRdb's table is partial and in-frame only. The repertoire holds around 460,000 clones, 85% to 90% seen once, with approximately 0.92% in the top ten. The CDR3 is made up of 13 amino acids. V was clipped by 5 bases and J by 4 bases; unmatched bases: 2. Germline V gene data show CDR1 as LNHDA and CDR2 as SQIVND (reference sequence). This chain joins TRBV19 and TRBJ1-2; TRBD1 matches 9 bases. This clonotype was obtained from a man between 18 and 29 years old with COVID-19, enrolled during active disease. Sequenced input: peripheral blood. CDR3 nucleotide sequence: TGTGCCAGTAGTCCGGACAGGGGCTATGGCTACACCTTC. As protein: CASSPDRGYGYTF.